Listed here are 4 T cell receptor beta chains from one sample, sequenced in a study of regulatory T cells in long-lasting Graves disease. To make TCR beta libraries, researchers used iRepertoire HTBI primers and Arm-PCR of CDR3 regions. MiXCR was run by TCRdb on the multiplex PCR reads, yielding one entry per CDR3 protein. The repertoire holds about 540,000 distinct CDR3 sequences, with roughly 14% as singletons. As for time point: newly diagnosed GD, antithyroid drugs for less than 3 months. The TCR library used RNA extracted from PBMCs. The same data also contributed to another study, on T cells in Graves' hyperthyroidism and ophthalmopathy.

This material consisted of peripheral blood mononuclear cells (PBMCs), taken at new diagnosis, from a patient treated with antithyroid drugs. These receptors were collected from a man in his thirties or forties with Graves disease.

This clonotype was observed at least ten times. The chain employs TRBV6-2 or TRBV6-3 and TRBJ2-1; 9 bases agree with TRBD1. Germline V lookup: CDR1 MNHEY, CDR2 SVGEGT. The CDR3 is made up of 14 amino acids. V was pared by 10 bases and J by 4 bases, with 8 bases of the junction left unmatched. CDR3 sequence reads: CATKQGAEYNEQFF. In nucleotides, the CDR3 is TGTGCCACCAAACAGGGGGCTGAATACAATGAGCAGTTCTTC.

This chain joins TRBV6-1 and TRBJ2-2; 7 bases map to TRBD2. Losses at the gene ends were 7 bases for V and 4 bases for J; bases not matched to a gene: 9. CDR1 is MNHNS and CDR2 is SASEGT in the germline V gene. The CDR3 contains 15 residues. CDR3 bases: TGTGCCAGCACCTCCGGGGGGTCGGGCACCGGGGAGCTGTTTTTT. It codes for CASTSGGSGTGELFF.

This clonotype came up a few times. The gene calls are TRBV13 and TRBJ2-3, with D possibly being TRBD2 (6 bases). The V and J ends lost 3 bases and 4 bases respectively, with 17 bases between them. The CDR3 sequence is 16 residues long. CDR1 is PRHDT, CDR2 FYEKMQ, per germline (reference sequence). The CDR3, as DNA: TGTGCCAGCAGCTTTATAGGGGAGGCTAGCGCAGATACGCAGTATTTT. It translates to CASSFIGEASADTQYF.

The V and J genes are TRBV11-1 and TRBJ2-7; D is unclear. The V and J ends lost 5 bases and 6 bases respectively, with 20 bases between them. The CDR3 consists of 15 residues. Germline values: CDR1 SGHAT, CDR2 FQDESV (reference sequence). CDR3 amino acids: CASSQPVQLGVEQYF. Written as DNA, the CDR3 is TGTGCCAGCAGCCAACCGGTGCAACTGGGCGTCGAGCAGTACTTC.